This T cell receptor beta chain was sequenced in a study of shared clonotypes between healthy human individuals. This clone was seen a handful of times. Antigen unknown. The CDR3 is 18 residues long. Looked up from germline, CDR1 is SGHTA and CDR2 is FQGNSA. V lost 4 bases to trimming and J lost 5 bases; unmatched junction nucleotides: 11. Points from the study as a whole: It was the non-shared clonotypes that had lower generation probabilities than clonotypes shared by all four donors. Sorted-subset samples were not fully sequenced, rarefaction indicated. A limitation of the genetic and exposure-history diversity represented arose from few donors.

The assay used deep level. Method: immunoSEQ multiplex PCR; TCRdb's copy keeps in-frame clones and lacks some. This repertoire shows 980,000 or so clones, 76% found once; its top ten account for approximately 1.5%. This chain links TRBV7-2 with TRBJ2-5, with 15 bases lining up with TRBD2. Sequences were obtained from memory CD4+ T cells sorted from blood. Subset denoted: CD45RA-negative fraction. This receptor was identified in a man aged 18 to 30 in good health. CDR3 coding DNA: TGTGCCAGCAGCTACGGACTAGCGGGAGGGCCCGGAGGTGAGACCCAGTACTTC. This codes for CASSYGLAGGPGGETQYF.